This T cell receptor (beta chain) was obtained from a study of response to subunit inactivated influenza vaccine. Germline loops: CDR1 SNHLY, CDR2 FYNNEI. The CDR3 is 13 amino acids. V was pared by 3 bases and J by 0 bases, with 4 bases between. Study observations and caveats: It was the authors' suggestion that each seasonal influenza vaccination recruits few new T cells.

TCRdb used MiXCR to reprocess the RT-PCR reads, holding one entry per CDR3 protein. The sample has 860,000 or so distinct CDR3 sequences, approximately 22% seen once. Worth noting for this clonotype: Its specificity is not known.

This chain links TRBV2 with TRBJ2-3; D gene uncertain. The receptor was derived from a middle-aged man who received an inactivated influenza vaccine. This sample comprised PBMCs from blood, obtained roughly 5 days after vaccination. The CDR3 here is CASSDRSTDTQYF. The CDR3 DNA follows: TGTGCCAGCAGTGACAGGAGCACAGATACGCAGTATTTT.